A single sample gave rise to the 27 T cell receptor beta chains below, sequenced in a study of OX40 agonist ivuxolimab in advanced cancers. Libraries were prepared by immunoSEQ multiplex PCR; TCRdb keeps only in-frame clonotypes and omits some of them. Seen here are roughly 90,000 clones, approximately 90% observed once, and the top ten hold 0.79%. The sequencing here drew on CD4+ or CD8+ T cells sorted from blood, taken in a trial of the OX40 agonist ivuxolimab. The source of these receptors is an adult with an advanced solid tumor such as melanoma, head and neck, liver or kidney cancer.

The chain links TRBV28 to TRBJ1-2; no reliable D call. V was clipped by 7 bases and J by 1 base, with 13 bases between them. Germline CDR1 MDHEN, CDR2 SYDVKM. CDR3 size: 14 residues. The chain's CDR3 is CASKIPNSNYGYTF. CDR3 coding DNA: TGTGCCAGCAAAATCCCGAACAGTAACTATGGCTACACCTTC.

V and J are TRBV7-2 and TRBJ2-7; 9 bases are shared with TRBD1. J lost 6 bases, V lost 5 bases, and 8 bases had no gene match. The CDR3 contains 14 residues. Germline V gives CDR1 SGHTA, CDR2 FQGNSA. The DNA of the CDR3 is TGTGCCAGCAGCCCAACAGGGGGCATATCCGAGCAGTACTTC. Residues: CASSPTGGISEQYF.

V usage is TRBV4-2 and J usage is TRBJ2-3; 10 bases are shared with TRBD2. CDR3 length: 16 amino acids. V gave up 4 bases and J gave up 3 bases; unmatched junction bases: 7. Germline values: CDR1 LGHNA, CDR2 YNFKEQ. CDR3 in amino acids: CASSPGVAGGTDTQYF. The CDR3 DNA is TGTGCCAGCAGCCCCGGGGTAGCGGGGGGAACAGATACGCAGTATTTT.

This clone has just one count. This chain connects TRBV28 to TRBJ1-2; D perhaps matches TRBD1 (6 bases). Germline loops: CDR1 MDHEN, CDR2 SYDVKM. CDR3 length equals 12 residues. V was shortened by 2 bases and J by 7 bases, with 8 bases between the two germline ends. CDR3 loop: CASSLGGFGYTF. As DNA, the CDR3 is TGTGCCAGCAGTTTAGGGGGCTTTGGCTACACCTTC.

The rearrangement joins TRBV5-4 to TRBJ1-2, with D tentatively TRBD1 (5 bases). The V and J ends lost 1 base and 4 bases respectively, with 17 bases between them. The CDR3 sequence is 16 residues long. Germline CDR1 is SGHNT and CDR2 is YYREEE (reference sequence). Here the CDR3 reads CASSLSQGPDRYGYTF. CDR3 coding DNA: TGTGCCAGCAGCTTGTCGCAGGGCCCCGACCGCTATGGCTACACCTTC.

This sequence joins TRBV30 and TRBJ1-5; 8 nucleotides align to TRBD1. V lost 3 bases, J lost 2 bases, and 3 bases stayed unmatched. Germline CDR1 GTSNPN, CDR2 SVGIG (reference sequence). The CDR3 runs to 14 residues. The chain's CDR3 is CAWRMTGGNQPQHF. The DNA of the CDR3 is TGTGCCTGGAGGATGACAGGGGGCAATCAGCCCCAGCATTTT.

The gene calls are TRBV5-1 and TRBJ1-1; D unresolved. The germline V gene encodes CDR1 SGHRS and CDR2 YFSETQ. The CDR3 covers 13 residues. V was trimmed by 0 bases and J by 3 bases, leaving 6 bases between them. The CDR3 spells CASSLGRHTEAFF. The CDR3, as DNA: TGCGCCAGCAGCTTGGGACGGCACACTGAAGCTTTCTTT.

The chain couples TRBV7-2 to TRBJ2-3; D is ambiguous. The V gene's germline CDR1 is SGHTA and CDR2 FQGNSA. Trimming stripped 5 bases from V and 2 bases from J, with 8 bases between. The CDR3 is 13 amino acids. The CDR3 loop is CASSLQTTDTQYF. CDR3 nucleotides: TGTGCCAGCAGCCTTCAGACCACAGATACGCAGTATTTT.

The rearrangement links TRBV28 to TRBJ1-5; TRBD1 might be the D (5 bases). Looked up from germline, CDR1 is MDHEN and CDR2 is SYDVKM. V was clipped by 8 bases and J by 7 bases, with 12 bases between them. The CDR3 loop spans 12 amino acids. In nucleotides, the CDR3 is TGTGCCAGCGGCCAGGGAGGCCAGCCCCAGCATTTT. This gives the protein CASGQGGQPQHF.

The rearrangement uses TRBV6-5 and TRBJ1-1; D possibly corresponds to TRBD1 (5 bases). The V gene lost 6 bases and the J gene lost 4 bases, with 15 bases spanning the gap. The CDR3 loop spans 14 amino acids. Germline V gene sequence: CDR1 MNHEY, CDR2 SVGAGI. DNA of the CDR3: TGTGCCAGCAGCCTATGGGGGGGTTTCACTGAAGCTTTCTTT. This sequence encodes CASSLWGGFTEAFF.

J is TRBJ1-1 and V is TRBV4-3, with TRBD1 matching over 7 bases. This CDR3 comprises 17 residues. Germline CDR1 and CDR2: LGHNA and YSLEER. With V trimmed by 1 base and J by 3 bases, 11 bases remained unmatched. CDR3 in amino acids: CASSQGGTGDRDTEAFF. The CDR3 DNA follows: TGCGCCAGCAGCCAAGGAGGCACAGGGGATCGGGACACTGAAGCTTTCTTT.

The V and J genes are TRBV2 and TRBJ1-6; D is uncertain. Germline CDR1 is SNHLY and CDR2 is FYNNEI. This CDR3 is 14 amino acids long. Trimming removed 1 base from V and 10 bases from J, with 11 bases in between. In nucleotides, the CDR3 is TGTGCCAGCAGTGAAGAAGGTTTTGGGTCACCCCTCCACTTT. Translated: CASSEEGFGSPLHF.

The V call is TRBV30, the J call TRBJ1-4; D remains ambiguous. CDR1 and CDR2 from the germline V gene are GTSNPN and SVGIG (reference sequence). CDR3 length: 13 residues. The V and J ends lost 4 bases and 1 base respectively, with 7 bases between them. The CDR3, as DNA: TGTGCCTGGAATAGGGTAACTAATGAAAAACTGTTTTTT. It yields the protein CAWNRVTNEKLFF.

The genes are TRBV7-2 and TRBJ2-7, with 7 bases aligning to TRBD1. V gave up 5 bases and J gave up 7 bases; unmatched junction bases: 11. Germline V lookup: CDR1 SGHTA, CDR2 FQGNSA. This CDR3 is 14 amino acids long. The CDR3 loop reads CASSPYSGQREQYF. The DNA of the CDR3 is TGTGCCAGCAGCCCGTACTCGGGACAGCGAGAGCAGTACTTC.

The CDR3 sequence is CASSLTQGYGYTF. The CDR3 coding sequence is TGTGCCAGCAGTTTGACCCAGGGCTATGGCTACACCTTC. The genes are TRBV28 and TRBJ1-2; a possible D gene is TRBD1 (5 bases). The CDR3 is 13 residues long. V was pared by 3 bases and J by 4 bases, with 9 bases between. Germline lookup yields CDR1 MDHEN and CDR2 SYDVKM.

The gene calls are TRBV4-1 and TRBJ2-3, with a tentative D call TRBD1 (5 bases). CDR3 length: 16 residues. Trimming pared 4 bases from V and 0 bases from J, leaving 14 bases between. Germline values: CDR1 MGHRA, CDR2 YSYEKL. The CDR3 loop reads CASSRADRASTDTQYF. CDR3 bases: TGCGCCAGCAGCCGCGCCGACAGAGCTAGCACAGATACGCAGTATTTT.

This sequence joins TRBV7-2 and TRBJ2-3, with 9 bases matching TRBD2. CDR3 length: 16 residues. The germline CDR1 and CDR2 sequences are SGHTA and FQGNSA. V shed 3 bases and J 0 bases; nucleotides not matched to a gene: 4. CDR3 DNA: TGTGCCAGCAGCTTCCGGCTAGCGGGGAGCACAGATACGCAGTATTTT. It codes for CASSFRLAGSTDTQYF.

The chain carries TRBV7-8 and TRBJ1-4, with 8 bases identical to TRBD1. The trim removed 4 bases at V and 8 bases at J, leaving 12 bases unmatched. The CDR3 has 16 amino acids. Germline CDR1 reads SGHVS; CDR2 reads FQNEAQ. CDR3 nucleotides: TGTGCCAGCAGCTCTCGGTTCGGGACAGGATTGGAAAAACTGTTTTTT. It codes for CASSSRFGTGLEKLFF.

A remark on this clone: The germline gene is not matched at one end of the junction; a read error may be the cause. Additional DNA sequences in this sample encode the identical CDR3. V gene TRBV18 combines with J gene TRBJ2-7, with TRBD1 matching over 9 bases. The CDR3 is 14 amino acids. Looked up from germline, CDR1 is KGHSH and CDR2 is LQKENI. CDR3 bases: TGTGCCAGCTCGCCACCGGGACAGGGTTACGAGCAGTACTTC. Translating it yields CASSPPGQGYEQYF.

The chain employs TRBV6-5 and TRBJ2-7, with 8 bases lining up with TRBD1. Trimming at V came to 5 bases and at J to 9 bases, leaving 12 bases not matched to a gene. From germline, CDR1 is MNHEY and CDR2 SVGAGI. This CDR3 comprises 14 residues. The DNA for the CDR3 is TGTGCCAGCAGTGGGACAGGCTGGACTTGGGGGCAGTACTTC. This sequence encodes CASSGTGWTWGQYF.

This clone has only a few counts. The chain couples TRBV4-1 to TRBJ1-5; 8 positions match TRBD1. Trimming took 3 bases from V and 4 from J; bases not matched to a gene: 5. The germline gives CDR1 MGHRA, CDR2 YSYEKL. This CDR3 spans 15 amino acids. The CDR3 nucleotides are TGCGCCAGCAGCCAGACAGGGGTGGGAAATCAGCCCCAGCATTTT. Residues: CASSQTGVGNQPQHF.

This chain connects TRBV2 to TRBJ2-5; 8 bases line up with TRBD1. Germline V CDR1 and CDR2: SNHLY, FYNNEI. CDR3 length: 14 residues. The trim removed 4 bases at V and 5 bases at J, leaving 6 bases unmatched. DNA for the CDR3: TGTGCCAGCAGTGCCCAGGGGGCGGGGGAGACCCAGTACTTC. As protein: CASSAQGAGETQYF.

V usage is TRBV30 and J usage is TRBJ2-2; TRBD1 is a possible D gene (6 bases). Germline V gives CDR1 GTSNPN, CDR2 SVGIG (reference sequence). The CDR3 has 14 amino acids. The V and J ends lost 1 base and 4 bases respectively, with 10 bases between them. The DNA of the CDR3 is TGTGCCTGGAGTGCCCTCAGGGGCACCGGGGAGCTGTTTTTT. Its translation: CAWSALRGTGELFF.

CDR3 in DNA: TGTGCCAGCAGCCCTGATCAGGGGGCATGGGAGCAGTACTTC. Translated, it gives CASSPDQGAWEQYF. The V call is TRBV9, the J call TRBJ2-7; 8 bases line up with TRBD1. V lost 4 bases and J lost 7; bases outside the gene matches: 10. CDR3 length: 14 amino acids. CDR1 and CDR2 from the germline V gene are SGDLS and YYNGEE.

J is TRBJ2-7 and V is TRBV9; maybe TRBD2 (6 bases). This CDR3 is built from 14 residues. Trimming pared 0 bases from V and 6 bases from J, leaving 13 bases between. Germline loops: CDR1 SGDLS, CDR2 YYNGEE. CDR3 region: CASSVATGGVEQYF. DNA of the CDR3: TGTGCCAGCAGCGTAGCTACAGGAGGGGTCGAGCAGTACTTC.

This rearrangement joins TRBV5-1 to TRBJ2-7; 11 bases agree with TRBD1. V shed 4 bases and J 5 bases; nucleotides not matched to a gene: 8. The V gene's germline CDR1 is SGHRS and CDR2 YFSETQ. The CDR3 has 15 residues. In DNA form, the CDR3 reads TGCGCCAGCAGCCTATCGGGACAGGGGGTCCACGAGCAGTACTTC. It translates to CASSLSGQGVHEQYF.

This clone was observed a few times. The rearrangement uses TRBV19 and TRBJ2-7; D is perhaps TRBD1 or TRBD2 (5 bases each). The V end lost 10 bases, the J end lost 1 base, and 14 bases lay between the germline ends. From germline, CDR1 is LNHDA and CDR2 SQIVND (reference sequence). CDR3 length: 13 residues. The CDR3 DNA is TGTGCCACCACCCGAGGGGATTCCTACGAGCAGTACTTC. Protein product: CATTRGDSYEQYF. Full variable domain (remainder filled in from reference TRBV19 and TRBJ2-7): DGGITQSPKYLFRKEGQNVTLSCEQNLNHDAMYWYRQDPGQGLRLIYYSQIVNDFQKGDIAEGYSVSREKKESFPLTVTSAQKNPTAFYLCATTRGDSYEQYFGPGTRLTVT.